This TCR beta chain comes out of a study of radiotherapy plus CTLA-4 blockade in lung cancer. General observations from the study: Together with interferon-beta, which increased in serum after radiation, early dynamic changes in blood T cell clones were reportedly the best predictors of response. TCR clones from tumors expanded in blood after radiotherapy plus ipilimumab.

This CDR3 region has 13 residues. Germline lookup yields CDR1 SNHLY and CDR2 FYNNEI. J lost 3 bases, V lost 8 bases, and 3 bases had no gene match. Patients in the study, people with chemo-refractory metastatic non-small-cell lung cancer, received focal radiation plus ipilimumab CTLA-4 blockade. The protocol was immunoSEQ multiplex PCR, while the TCRdb copy is restricted to in-frame clones and leaves out a portion. This sample carries 62,000 or so clones, 65% to 80% of them seen once, and the ten largest clones take roughly a tenth. With respect to this clone: What it binds is not known.

V is TRBV2 and J is TRBJ2-5; 10 bases match TRBD1. The receptor comes from a human donor with non-small cell lung cancer who had a complete response to radiotherapy plus ipilimumab. Sequences were derived from peripheral blood, sampled from a patient treated with radiotherapy plus ipilimumab. CDR3 nucleotide sequence: TGTGCCAGCTTGGGACAGGGGAAAGAGACCCAGTACTTC. Translation gives CASLGQGKETQYF.